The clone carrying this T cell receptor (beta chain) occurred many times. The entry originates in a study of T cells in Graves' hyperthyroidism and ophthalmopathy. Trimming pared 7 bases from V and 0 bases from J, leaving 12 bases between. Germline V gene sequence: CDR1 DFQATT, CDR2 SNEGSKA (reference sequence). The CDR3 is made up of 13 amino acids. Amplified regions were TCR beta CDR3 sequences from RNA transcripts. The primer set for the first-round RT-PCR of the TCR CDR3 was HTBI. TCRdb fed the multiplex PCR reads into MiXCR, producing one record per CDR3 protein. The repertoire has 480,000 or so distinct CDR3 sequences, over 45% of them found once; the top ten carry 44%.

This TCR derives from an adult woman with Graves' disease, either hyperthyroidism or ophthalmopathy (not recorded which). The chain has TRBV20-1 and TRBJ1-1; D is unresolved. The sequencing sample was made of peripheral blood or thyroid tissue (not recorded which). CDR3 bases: TGCAGTGGTCGGTGGGCAATGAACACTGAAGCTTTCTTT. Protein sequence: CSGRWAMNTEAFF.